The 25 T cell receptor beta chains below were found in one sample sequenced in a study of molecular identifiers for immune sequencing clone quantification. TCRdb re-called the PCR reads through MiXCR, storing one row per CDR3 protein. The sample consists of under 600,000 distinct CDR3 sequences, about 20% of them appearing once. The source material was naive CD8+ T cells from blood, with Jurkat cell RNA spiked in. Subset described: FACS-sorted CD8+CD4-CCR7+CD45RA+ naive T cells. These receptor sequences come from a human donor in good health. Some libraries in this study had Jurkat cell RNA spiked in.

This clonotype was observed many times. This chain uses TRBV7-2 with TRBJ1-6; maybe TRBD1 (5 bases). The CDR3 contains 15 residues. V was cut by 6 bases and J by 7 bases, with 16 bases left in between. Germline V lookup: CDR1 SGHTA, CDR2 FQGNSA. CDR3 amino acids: CASRTDGGGNSPLHF. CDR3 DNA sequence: TGTGCCAGCAGAACCGACGGGGGTGGGAATTCACCCCTCCACTTT. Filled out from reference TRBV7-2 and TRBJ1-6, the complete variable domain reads GAGVSQSPSNKVTEKGKDVELRCDPISGHTALYWYRQSLGQGLEFLIYFQGNSAPDKSGLPSDRFSAERTGGSVSTLTIQRTQQEDSAVYLCASRTDGGGNSPLHFGNGTRLTVT.

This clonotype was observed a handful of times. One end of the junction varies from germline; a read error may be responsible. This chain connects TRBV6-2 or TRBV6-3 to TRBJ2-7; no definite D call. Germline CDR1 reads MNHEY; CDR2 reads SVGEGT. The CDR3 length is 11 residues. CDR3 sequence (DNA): TGTGCCAGCACCAAGGGCGCCGCGTTTTTCTTC. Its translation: CASTKGAAFFF.

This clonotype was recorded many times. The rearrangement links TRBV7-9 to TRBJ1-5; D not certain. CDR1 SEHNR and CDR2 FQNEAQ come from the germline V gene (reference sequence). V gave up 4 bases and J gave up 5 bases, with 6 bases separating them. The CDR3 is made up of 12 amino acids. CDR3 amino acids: CASSSWDQPQHF. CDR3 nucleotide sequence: TGTGCCAGCAGCTCCTGGGATCAGCCCCAGCATTTT. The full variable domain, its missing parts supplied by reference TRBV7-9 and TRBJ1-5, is DTGVSQNPRHKITKRGQNVTFRCDPISEHNRLYWYRQTLGQGPEFLTYFQNEAQLEKSRLLSDRFSAERPKGSFSTLEIQRTEQGDSAMYLCASSSWDQPQHFGDGTRLSIL.

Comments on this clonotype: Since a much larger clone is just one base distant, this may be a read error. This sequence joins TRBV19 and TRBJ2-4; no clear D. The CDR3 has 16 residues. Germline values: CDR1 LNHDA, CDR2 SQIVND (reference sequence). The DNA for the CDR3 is TGTGCCAGTGGTATATCGGCACTTTTAGCCAAAAACATTCAGTACTTC. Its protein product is CASGISALLAKNIQYF.

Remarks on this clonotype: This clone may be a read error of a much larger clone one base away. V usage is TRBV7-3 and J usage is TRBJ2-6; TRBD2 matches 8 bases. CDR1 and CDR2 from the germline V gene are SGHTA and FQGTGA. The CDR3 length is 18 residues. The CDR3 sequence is CASSPQGIAGLGANILTF. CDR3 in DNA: TGTGCCAGCAGCCCTCAGGGGATAGCGGGATTGGGGGCCAACATCCTGACTTTC.

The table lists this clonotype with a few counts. The CDR3 protein is CASSLYTGGAGHYEQFF. The CDR3, as DNA: TGTGCCAGCAGTTTATATACAGGGGGCGCAGGGCACTATGAGCAGTTCTTC. The chain uses TRBV27 and TRBJ2-1; 9 bases match TRBD1. The V segment lost 1 base and the J segment 8 bases; nucleotides outside the gene matches: 12. This CDR3 contains 17 residues. CDR1 and CDR2 (germline): MNHEY, SMNVEV (reference sequence).

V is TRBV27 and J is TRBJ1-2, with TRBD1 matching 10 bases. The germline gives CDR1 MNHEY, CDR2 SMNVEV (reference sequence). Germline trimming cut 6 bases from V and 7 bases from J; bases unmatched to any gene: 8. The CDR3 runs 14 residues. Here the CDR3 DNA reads TGTGCCAGCAGCTCGACAGGGGGCAGCTGTGGCTACACCTTC. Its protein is CASSSTGGSCGYTF.

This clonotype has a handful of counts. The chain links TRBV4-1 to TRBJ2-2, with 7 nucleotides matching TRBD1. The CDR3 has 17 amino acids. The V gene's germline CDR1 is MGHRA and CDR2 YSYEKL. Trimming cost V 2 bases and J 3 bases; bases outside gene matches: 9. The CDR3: CASSQRALGQYTGELFF. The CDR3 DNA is TGCGCCAGCAGCCAAAGAGCGCTGGGACAGTACACCGGGGAGCTGTTTTTT.

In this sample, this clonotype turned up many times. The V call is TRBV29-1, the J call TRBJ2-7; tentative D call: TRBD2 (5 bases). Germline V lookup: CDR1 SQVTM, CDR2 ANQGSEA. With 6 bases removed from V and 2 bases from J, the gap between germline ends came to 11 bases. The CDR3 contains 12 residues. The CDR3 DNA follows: TGCAGCGTGGAGGACCGTACCTACGAGCAGTACTTC. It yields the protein CSVEDRTYEQYF.

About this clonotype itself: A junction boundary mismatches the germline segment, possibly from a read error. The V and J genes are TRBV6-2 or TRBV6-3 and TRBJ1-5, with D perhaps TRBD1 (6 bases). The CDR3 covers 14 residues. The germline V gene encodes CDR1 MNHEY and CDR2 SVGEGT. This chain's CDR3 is CAGSYSGGNQPQHF. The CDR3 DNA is TGTGCCGGCAGTTATTCAGGGGGCAATCAGCCCCAGCATTTT.

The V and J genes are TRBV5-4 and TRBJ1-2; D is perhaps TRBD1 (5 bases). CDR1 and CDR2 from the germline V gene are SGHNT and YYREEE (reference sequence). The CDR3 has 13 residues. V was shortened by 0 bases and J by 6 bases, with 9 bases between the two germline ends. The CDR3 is CASSLDGAHGYTF. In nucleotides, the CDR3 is TGTGCCAGCAGCTTGGATGGGGCTCATGGCTACACCTTC.

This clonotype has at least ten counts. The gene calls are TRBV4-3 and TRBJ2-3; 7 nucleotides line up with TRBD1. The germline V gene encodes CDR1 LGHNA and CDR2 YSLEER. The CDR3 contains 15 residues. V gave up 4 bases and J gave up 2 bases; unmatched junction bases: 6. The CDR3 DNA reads TGCGCCAGCAGCCCCAGACAGGGCAACACAGATACGCAGTATTTT. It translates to CASSPRQGNTDTQYF.

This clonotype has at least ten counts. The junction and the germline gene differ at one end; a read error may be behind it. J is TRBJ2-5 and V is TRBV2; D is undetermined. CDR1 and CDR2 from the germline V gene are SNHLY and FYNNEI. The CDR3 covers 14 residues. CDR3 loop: CASSMTKTQEPQYF. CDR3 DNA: TGTGCCAGCAGTATGACCAAAACCCAAGAGCCCCAGTACTTC.

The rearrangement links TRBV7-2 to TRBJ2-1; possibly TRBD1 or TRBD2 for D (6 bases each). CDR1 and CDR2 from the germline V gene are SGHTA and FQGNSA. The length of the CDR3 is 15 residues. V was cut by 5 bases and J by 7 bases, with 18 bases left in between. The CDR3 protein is CASSKGGLPINEQFF. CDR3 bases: TGTGCCAGCAGCAAAGGGGGACTCCCCATTAATGAGCAGTTCTTC.

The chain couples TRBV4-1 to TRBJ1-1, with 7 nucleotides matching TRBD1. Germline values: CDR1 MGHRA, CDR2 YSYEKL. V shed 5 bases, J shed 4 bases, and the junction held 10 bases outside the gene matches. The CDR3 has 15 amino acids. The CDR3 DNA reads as TGCGCCAGCAGCGAAAACAGGGGTTCGGGCACTGAAGCTTTCTTT. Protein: CASSENRGSGTEAFF.

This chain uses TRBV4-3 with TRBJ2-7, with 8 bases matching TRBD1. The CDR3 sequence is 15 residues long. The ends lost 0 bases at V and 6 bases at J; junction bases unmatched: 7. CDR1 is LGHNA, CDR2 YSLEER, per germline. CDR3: CASSQDSDRGFEQYF. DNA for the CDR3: TGCGCCAGCAGCCAAGATTCCGACAGGGGATTCGAGCAGTACTTC.

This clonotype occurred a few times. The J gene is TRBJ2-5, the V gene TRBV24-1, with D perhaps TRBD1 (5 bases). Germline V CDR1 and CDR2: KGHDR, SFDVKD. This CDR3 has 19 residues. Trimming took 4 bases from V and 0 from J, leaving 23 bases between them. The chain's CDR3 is CATSDSTRGAVPHQETQYF. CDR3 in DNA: TGTGCCACCAGTGACTCGACAAGGGGCGCGGTACCTCACCAAGAGACCCAGTACTTC.

The DNA for the CDR3 is TGCGCCAGCAGCTTGGCCCAATCCCCTGACTGGAGCTCCTACAATGAGCAGTTCTTC. This sequence encodes CASSLAQSPDWSSYNEQFF. This sequence joins TRBV5-1 and TRBJ2-1; D not certain. Germline V gives CDR1 SGHRS, CDR2 YFSETQ. The CDR3 extends over 19 amino acids. Trimming took 0 bases from V and 0 from J, leaving 19 bases between them.

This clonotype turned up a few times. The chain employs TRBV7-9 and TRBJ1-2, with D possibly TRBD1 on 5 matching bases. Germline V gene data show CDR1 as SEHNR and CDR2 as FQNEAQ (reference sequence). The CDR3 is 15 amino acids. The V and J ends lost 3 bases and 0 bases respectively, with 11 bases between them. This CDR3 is CASSFGRDANYGYTF. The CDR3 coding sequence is TGTGCCAGCAGCTTTGGCAGGGATGCTAACTATGGCTACACCTTC.

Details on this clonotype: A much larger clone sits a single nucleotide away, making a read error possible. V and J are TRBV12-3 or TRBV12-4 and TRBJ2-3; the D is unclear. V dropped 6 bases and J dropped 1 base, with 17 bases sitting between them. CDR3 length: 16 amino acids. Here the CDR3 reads CASSPLGWARTDTQYF. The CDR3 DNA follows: TGTGCCAGCAGCCCGTTAGGATGGGCTCGCACAGATACGCAGTATTTT.

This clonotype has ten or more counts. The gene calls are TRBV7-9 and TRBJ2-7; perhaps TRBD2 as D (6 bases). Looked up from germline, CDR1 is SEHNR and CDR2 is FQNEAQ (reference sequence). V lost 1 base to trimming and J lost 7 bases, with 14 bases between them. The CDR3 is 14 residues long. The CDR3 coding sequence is TGTGCCAGCAGCTTAGTTGCCCCGGAGGGGGAGCAGTACTTC. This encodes CASSLVAPEGEQYF.

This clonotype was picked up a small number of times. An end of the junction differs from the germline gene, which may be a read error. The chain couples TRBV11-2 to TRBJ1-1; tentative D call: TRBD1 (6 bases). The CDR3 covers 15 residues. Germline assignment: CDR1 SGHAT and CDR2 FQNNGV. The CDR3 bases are TGTGTCAGCAGCATAGGTGGGGGGCGCGACACTGAAGCTTTCTTT. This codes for CVSSIGGGRDTEAFF.

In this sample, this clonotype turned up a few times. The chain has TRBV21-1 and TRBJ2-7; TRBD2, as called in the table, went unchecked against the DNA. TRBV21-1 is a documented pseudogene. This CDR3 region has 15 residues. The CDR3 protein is CASSNLASSSYEQYF. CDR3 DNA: TGTGCCAGCAGCAACTTAGCTAGCTCCTCCTACGAGCAGTACTTC.

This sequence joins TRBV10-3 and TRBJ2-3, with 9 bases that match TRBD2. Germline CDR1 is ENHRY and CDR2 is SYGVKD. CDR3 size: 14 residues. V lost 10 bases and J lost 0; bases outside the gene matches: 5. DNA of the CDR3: TGTGCCACCGCTAGCGGGACTAGCACAGATACGCAGTATTTT. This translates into CATASGTSTDTQYF.

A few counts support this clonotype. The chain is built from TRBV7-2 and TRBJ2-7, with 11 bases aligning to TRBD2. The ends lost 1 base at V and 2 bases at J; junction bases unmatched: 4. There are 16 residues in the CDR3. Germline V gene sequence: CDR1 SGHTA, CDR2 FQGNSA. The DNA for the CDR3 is TGTGCCAGCAGCTTAGGGGTGGGACTAGCGGCCTACGAGCAGTACTTC. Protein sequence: CASSLGVGLAAYEQYF.